Listed here are 24 T cell receptor beta chains from one sample, sequenced in a study of T cell repertoires in cytomegalovirus infection. TCRdb recomputed calls from the reads with MiXCR, one row per CDR3 protein. The sample has about 260,000 distinct CDR3 sequences, 12% to 15% seen once. The specimen sequenced was PBMCs. These receptors all come from a human donor in good health (CMV status not recorded). Some clones in this sample may be carry-over from other donors' samples.

This chain joins TRBV2 and TRBJ2-1; maybe TRBD2 (5 bases). Germline lookup yields CDR1 SNHLY and CDR2 FYNNEI. V was pared by 4 bases and J by 6 bases, with 16 bases between. The CDR3 spans 15 residues. The CDR3 coding sequence is TGTGCCAGCAGTGTAAGGGAACTTGGAGGCAATGAGCAGTTCTTC. Amino acids: CASSVRELGGNEQFF.

This clonotype came up many times. V gene TRBV12-3 or TRBV12-4 combines with J gene TRBJ2-1; TRBD2 is a possible D gene (5 bases). With 3 bases removed from V and 10 bases from J, the gap between germline ends came to 16 bases. The CDR3 contains 14 residues. The CDR3 sequence: CASSFLHYSDEQFF. As DNA, the CDR3 is TGTGCCAGCAGTTTCCTACACTATAGCGACGAGCAGTTCTTC.

The V call is TRBV6-2 or TRBV6-3, the J call TRBJ2-4; D gene uncertain. The V gene's germline CDR1 is MNHEY and CDR2 SVGEGT. V gave up 6 bases and J gave up 5 bases, with 8 bases separating them. The length of the CDR3 is 12 residues. CDR3 DNA sequence: TGTGCCAGCAGCCCCCGGCAAAACATTCAGTACTTC. It translates to CASSPRQNIQYF.

This clonotype was picked up a small number of times. The V call is TRBV5-1, the J call TRBJ2-6; 8 bases fit TRBD1. The germline V gene encodes CDR1 SGHRS and CDR2 YFSETQ. The CDR3 totals 19 residues. V was clipped by 0 bases and J by 2 bases; unmatched bases: 10. The CDR3 coding sequence is TGCGCCAGCAGCTTGGTCCAGGGGGCTTTAGGACCTGGGGCCAACGTCCTGACTTTC. This gives the protein CASSLVQGALGPGANVLTF.

The gene calls are TRBV7-9 and TRBJ2-5; 8 bases agree with TRBD2. Germline-derived CDR1 and CDR2 are SEHNR and FQNEAQ (reference sequence). The CDR3 length is 11 residues. The CDR3 is CAAGVKETQYF. The CDR3 DNA is TGTGCAGCGGGGGTAAAGGAGACCCAGTACTTC.

A few counts support this clonotype. As DNA, the CDR3 is TGTGCCAGCGGGACAGGGGGCATTGTCAGCGAGCAGTACTTC. It translates to CASGTGGIVSEQYF. The V and J genes are TRBV9 and TRBJ2-7; 12 nucleotides agree with TRBD1. Trimming cost V 7 bases and J 6 bases; bases outside gene matches: 8. CDR1 is SGDLS, CDR2 YYNGEE, per germline. This CDR3 is built from 14 residues.

V usage is TRBV6-5 and J usage is TRBJ1-5, with D maybe TRBD1 (6 bases). This CDR3 is 14 amino acids long. Germline lookup yields CDR1 MNHEY and CDR2 SVGAGI. V lost 2 bases to trimming and J lost 7 bases, with 12 bases between them. CDR3 region: CASSYDRFRQPQHF. The CDR3 coding sequence is TGTGCCAGCAGTTACGACAGGTTTCGACAGCCCCAGCATTTT.

The chain joins TRBV19 to TRBJ2-3, with a weak D call TRBD2 (5 bases). Trimming removed 3 bases at V and 0 bases at J, with 10 bases between. CDR3 size: 15 residues. In germline, CDR1 is LNHDA, CDR2 SQIVND (reference sequence). The CDR3 loop is CASSMRVVSTDTQYF. CDR3 DNA sequence: TGTGCCAGTAGTATGAGGGTGGTGAGCACAGATACGCAGTATTTT.

Notes on this clonotype: This sequence may be a read error, since a much larger clone differs from it by one base. The chain has TRBV28 and TRBJ2-2, with 12 bases identical to TRBD2. The CDR3 is made up of 17 amino acids. Germline V gene data show CDR1 as MDHEN and CDR2 as SYDVKM. The CDR3 DNA sequence: TGTGCCAGGAGTTGGCTTGGACTAGCGGGAAAGGCCGGGGAGCTGTTTTTT. Translated: CARSWLGLAGKAGELFF.

This clonotype was detected a few times. V gene TRBV15 combines with J gene TRBJ1-1; tentatively, D is TRBD1 (6 bases). Trimming left V 1 base short and J 3 bases short, with 15 bases between. The CDR3 runs 16 residues. CDR1 is LNHNV and CDR2 is YYDKDF in the germline V gene (reference sequence). CDR3 in amino acids: CATSRGWGRRDTEAFF. The CDR3 DNA reads TGTGCCACCAGCAGAGGCTGGGGGCGCAGGGACACTGAAGCTTTCTTT.

This clonotype was found a few times. The chain employs TRBV29-1 and TRBJ2-7; TRBD2 aligns across 11 bases. Trimming at V came to 5 bases and at J to 4 bases, leaving 4 bases not matched to a gene. CDR3 length equals 13 residues. CDR1 is SQVTM and CDR2 is ANQGSEA in the germline V gene. The CDR3 nucleotides are TGCAGCGTTAGAACTAGCGGGAGTTACGAGCAGTACTTC. This encodes CSVRTSGSYEQYF.

This clonotype was seen a handful of times. CDR3 bases: TGTGCCAGCAGACTCAGGGCGCCCCAAGAGACCCAGTACTTC. Translating gives CASRLRAPQETQYF. The V and J genes are TRBV28 and TRBJ2-5; tentative D call: TRBD1 (5 bases). V lost 6 bases, J lost 1 base, and 12 bases lay in between. Per the germline V gene, CDR1 is MDHEN and CDR2 is SYDVKM. The CDR3 sequence is 14 residues long.

This clonotype was seen only once. The chain employs TRBV2 and TRBJ1-4; TRBD1 matches at 8 bases. V lost 6 bases, J lost 5 bases, and 5 bases stayed unmatched. The CDR3 has 14 residues. The germline gives CDR1 SNHLY, CDR2 FYNNEI. This chain's CDR3 is CASRGWDRNEKLFF. CDR3 DNA: TGTGCCAGCAGGGGTTGGGACAGGAATGAAAAACTGTTTTTT.

This sequence joins TRBV12-3 or TRBV12-4 and TRBJ1-1; 7 bases align to TRBD1. This CDR3 has 14 amino acids. The V segment lost 6 bases and the J segment 3 bases; nucleotides outside the gene matches: 7. The CDR3 sequence: CASRTTGMDTEAFF. The DNA of the CDR3 is TGTGCCAGCAGAACGACAGGGATGGACACTGAAGCTTTCTTT.

The chain links TRBV6-2 or TRBV6-3 to TRBJ2-1; D ambiguous. The germline CDR1 and CDR2 sequences are MNHEY and SVGEGT. The CDR3 runs to 11 residues. V was cut by 5 bases and J by 9 bases, with 8 bases left in between. In DNA form, the CDR3 reads TGTGCCAGCAGTGAACACGGTGAGCAGTTCTTC. Protein product: CASSEHGEQFF.

The genes are TRBV5-1 and TRBJ1-1; 8 bases fit TRBD1. This CDR3 contains 13 residues. Trimming took 4 bases from V and 5 from J; bases not matched to a gene: 4. In germline, CDR1 is SGHRS, CDR2 YFSETQ. The CDR3: CASSPGGWTEAFF. In nucleotides, the CDR3 is TGCGCCAGCAGCCCAGGGGGCTGGACTGAAGCTTTCTTT. Full variable domain (missing parts from reference TRBV5-1 and TRBJ1-1): KAGVTQTPRYLIKTRGQQVTLSCSPISGHRSVSWYQQTPGQGLQFLFEYFSETQRNKGNFPGRFSGRQFSNSRSEMNVSTLELGDSALYLCASSPGGWTEAFFGQGTRLTVV.

The chain couples TRBV20-1 to TRBJ2-7; TRBD2 matches 9 bases. This CDR3 comprises 15 residues. Germline CDR1 and CDR2: DFQATT and SNEGSKA (reference sequence). The J segment lost 2 bases and the V segment lost 0 bases, leaving 5 bases of the junction unmatched. CDR3 residues: CSARDPLAGTYEQYF. The CDR3 nucleotides are TGCAGTGCTAGAGATCCTCTAGCGGGGACCTACGAGCAGTACTTC.

This clonotype was found once. The chain carries TRBV6-6 and TRBJ2-2, with a weak D call TRBD1 (6 bases). Germline assignment: CDR1 MNHNY and CDR2 SVGAGI (reference sequence). Trimming removed 6 bases at V and 3 bases at J, with 11 bases between. CDR3 length: 14 residues. The CDR3 DNA is TGTGCCAGCAGGGACAGCAGTGACACCGGGGAGCTGTTTTTT. Its protein product is CASRDSSDTGELFF.

The chain couples TRBV6-6 to TRBJ2-5; 7 nucleotides align to TRBD2. After removal of 6 bases from V and 2 bases from J, the junction contained 12 bases not matched to a gene. Germline V gene lookup returns CDR1 MNHNY and CDR2 SVGAGI (reference sequence). The CDR3 is made up of 16 amino acids. The CDR3 sequence: CASSDPALAEQETQYF. CDR3 in DNA: TGTGCCAGCAGCGACCCCGCTCTAGCGGAACAAGAGACCCAGTACTTC.

This clonotype has more than one count but fewer than ten. V gene TRBV29-1 combines with J gene TRBJ1-5; TRBD1 matches 7 bases. This CDR3 contains 13 residues. The V gene end was trimmed by 4 bases and the J gene end by 3 bases; junction bases not matched to a gene: 3. CDR1 is SQVTM, CDR2 ANQGSEA, per germline. CDR3 coding DNA: TGCAGCGTTGGGGGGACAGTCAATCAGCCCCAGCATTTT. Translation gives CSVGGTVNQPQHF.

This clonotype was observed a single time. The J gene is TRBJ2-5, the V gene TRBV11-2, with TRBD2 matching over 11 bases. The CDR3 has 17 amino acids. Per the germline V gene, CDR1 is SGHAT and CDR2 is FQNNGV. Trimming removed 5 bases from V and 3 bases from J; junction bases left unmatched: 11. CDR3 sequence reads: CASSETSGDAFKETQYF. The DNA of the CDR3 is TGTGCCAGCAGCGAGACTAGCGGGGACGCCTTCAAAGAGACCCAGTACTTC.

For the CDR3, the DNA is TGTGCCAGCAGTTATCGGGGGGCGAACACCGGGGAGCTGTTTTTT. Translated: CASSYRGANTGELFF. The genes are TRBV6-2 or TRBV6-3 and TRBJ2-2; 7 bases map to TRBD2. Germline V gene lookup returns CDR1 MNHEY and CDR2 SVGEGT. V was pared by 3 bases and J by 0 bases, with 1 base of the junction left unmatched. The CDR3 runs to 15 residues.

This clonotype was picked up many times. V is TRBV12-3 or TRBV12-4 and J is TRBJ1-6, with D possibly TRBD1 on 6 matching bases. V lost 2 bases and J lost 8, with 7 bases in between. This CDR3 comprises 13 residues. The CDR3 DNA follows: TGTGCCAGCAGTTTAAGGACAGATTCACCCCTCCACTTT. Its translation: CASSLRTDSPLHF.

This clonotype was seen many times. V is TRBV12-3 or TRBV12-4 and J is TRBJ2-1; weak D call: TRBD2 (6 bases). Trimming took off 3 bases at V and 0 bases at J, with 12 bases between the two ends. There are 16 residues in the CDR3. The CDR3 bases are TGTGCCAGCAGTTTCGCCGGGACTGCCTCCTACAATGAGCAGTTCTTC. As protein: CASSFAGTASYNEQFF.